The 18 T cell receptor beta chains reported below all come from one sample, sequenced in a study of shared clonotypes between healthy human individuals. Data came from immunoSEQ multiplex PCR; TCRdb stores just in-frame clones and leaves some out. This repertoire shows roughly 2.6 million clones, more than 90% found once; its top ten account for roughly 0.14%. What was sequenced was naive CD4+ T cells sorted from blood. As to subset: CD45RA+ positively selected. The receptors were gathered from a man aged 18 to 29 in good health.

CDR3 in DNA: TGTGCCAGCAGGCGGGGCAACACCGGGGAGCTGTTTTTT. This sequence encodes CASRRGNTGELFF. This chain connects TRBV9 to TRBJ2-2; the D gene is possibly TRBD2 (6 bases). V lost 5 bases to trimming and J lost 2 bases, with 7 bases between them. Germline values: CDR1 SGDLS, CDR2 YYNGEE. The CDR3 runs to 13 residues. The full variable domain, in which reference TRBV9 and TRBJ2-2 provide the parts outside the CDR3, is DSGVTQTPKHLITATGQRVTLRCSPRSGDLSVYWYQQSLDQGLQFLIQYYNGEERAKGNILERFSAQQFPDLHSELNLSSLELGDSALYFCASRRGNTGELFFGEGSRLTVL.

V is TRBV2 and J is TRBJ2-1; 7 nucleotides match TRBD2. The CDR3 sequence is 14 residues long. V lost 4 bases to trimming and J lost 8 bases; unmatched junction nucleotides: 8. CDR1 and CDR2 (germline): SNHLY, FYNNEI. Here the CDR3 DNA reads TGTGCCAGCAGTGTAGGGACTACAGGCGATGAGCAGTTCTTC. Its protein product is CASSVGTTGDEQFF.

The chain carries TRBV5-1 and TRBJ1-1, with 7 bases matching TRBD1. Trimming cost V 2 bases and J 0 bases; bases outside gene matches: 10. The CDR3 is 17 amino acids. Germline CDR1 is SGHRS and CDR2 is YFSETQ. The CDR3 sequence: CASSLIKPGTVNTEAFF. The CDR3 region has the DNA TGCGCCAGCAGCTTAATAAAACCCGGGACAGTGAACACTGAAGCTTTCTTT.

CDR3 sequence: CASRPGGGEAFF. Written as DNA, the CDR3 is TGTGCCAGCAGGCCAGGTGGGGGTGAAGCTTTCTTT. V is TRBV6-5 and J is TRBJ1-1; weak D call: TRBD1 (5 bases). Trimming took off 6 bases at V and 7 bases at J, with 12 bases between the two ends. The length of the CDR3 is 12 residues. Germline CDR1 reads MNHEY; CDR2 reads SVGAGI.

The chain couples TRBV5-1 to TRBJ1-2; possibly TRBD1 for D (6 bases). Deletions cut 4 bases from V and 3 bases from J, with 13 bases between. CDR1 and CDR2 from the germline V gene are SGHRS and YFSETQ. This CDR3 contains 14 residues. The CDR3 is CASSTAGTHYGYTF. CDR3 DNA sequence: TGCGCCAGCAGCACCGCGGGGACACACTATGGCTACACCTTC.

V and J are TRBV6-5 and TRBJ2-7; TRBD1 matches 8 bases. Germline V lookup: CDR1 MNHEY, CDR2 SVGAGI. This CDR3 has 15 amino acids. With 5 bases clipped from V and 6 bases from J, the junction kept 12 bases outside the gene matches. CDR3 protein: CASSTQTGAVGEQYF. For the CDR3, the DNA is TGTGCCAGCAGTACACAGACAGGGGCCGTGGGCGAGCAGTACTTC.

V and J are TRBV30 and TRBJ1-2, with a possible D match to TRBD1 (6 bases). The V end lost 2 bases, the J end lost 7 bases, and 17 bases lay between the germline ends. In germline, CDR1 is GTSNPN, CDR2 SVGIG (reference sequence). This CDR3 has 14 residues. Here the CDR3 DNA reads TGTGCCTGGAGTCGACGGGGGCTTTTTGCTGGCTACACCTTC. Encoded protein: CAWSRRGLFAGYTF.

The chain recombines TRBV5-1 with TRBJ2-1; 9 nucleotides align to TRBD2. The CDR3 sequence is 17 residues long. The trim removed 0 bases at V and 8 bases at J, leaving 12 bases unmatched. Germline V lookup: CDR1 SGHRS, CDR2 YFSETQ. The DNA of the CDR3 is TGCGCCAGCAGCTTGGGTGTAGGCGGGGGGGCCGTACATGAGCAGTTCTTC. Translating gives CASSLGVGGGAVHEQFF.

The chain has TRBV5-6 and TRBJ2-2; possibly TRBD1 for D (6 bases). Looked up from germline, CDR1 is SGHDT and CDR2 is YYEEEE. The CDR3 spans 15 residues. V was trimmed by 2 bases and J by 5 bases, leaving 13 bases between them. CDR3 sequence: CASSFLQDSTGELFF. The CDR3 nucleotides are TGTGCCAGCAGCTTTCTCCAGGACAGTACCGGGGAGCTGTTTTTT.

The V call is TRBV7-9, the J call TRBJ1-4, with TRBD1 as a possible D gene (5 bases). CDR3 length: 15 amino acids. V lost 5 bases and J lost 4, with 14 bases in between. The germline CDR1 and CDR2 sequences are SEHNR and FQNEAQ (reference sequence). This CDR3 reads CASSPGQTDNEKLFF. CDR3 sequence (DNA): TGTGCCAGCAGCCCAGGCCAGACAGATAATGAAAAACTGTTTTTT.

The chain uses TRBV28 and TRBJ1-2, with D maybe TRBD1 (5 bases). Germline-derived CDR1 and CDR2 are MDHEN and SYDVKM. The CDR3 spans 15 residues. V was shortened by 1 base and J by 2 bases, with 11 bases between the two germline ends. CDR3 region: CASSLSSGRNYGYTF. CDR3 DNA: TGTGCCAGCAGTTTATCCTCAGGGAGGAACTATGGCTACACCTTC.

In regard to this clone: This CDR3 is also generated by other DNA sequences in the sample. CDR3 sequence: CASSLGGGLTEAFF. CDR3 coding DNA: TGCGCCAGCAGCTTGGGAGGGGGACTGACTGAAGCTTTCTTT. The chain joins TRBV5-1 to TRBJ1-1, with D tentatively TRBD1 (6 bases). Trimming cost V 0 bases and J 5 bases, with 11 bases left between them. The CDR3 loop spans 14 amino acids. The germline V gene encodes CDR1 SGHRS and CDR2 YFSETQ.

The chain carries TRBV21-1 and TRBJ2-2. TRBV21-1 is termed a pseudogene. This CDR3 is built from 17 residues. The CDR3 is CASRLTLWGCNTGELFF. In nucleotides, the CDR3 is TGTGCCAGCAGACTTACACTCTGGGGTTGTAACACCGGGGAGCTGTTTTTT.

The V call is TRBV6-1, the J call TRBJ2-7, with D possibly being TRBD1 or TRBD2 (5 bases each). V was clipped by 1 base and J by 2 bases, with 12 bases between them. The CDR3 has 15 amino acids. Germline V gives CDR1 MNHNS, CDR2 SASEGT. The CDR3 DNA reads as TGTGCCAGCAGTGAAGTAGGGACCGTCACCTACGAGCAGTACTTC. Its translation: CASSEVGTVTYEQYF.

The V call is TRBV11-2, the J call TRBJ2-2, with TRBD2 matching 8 bases. Per germline, CDR1 SGHAT and CDR2 FQNNGV. The CDR3 extends over 16 amino acids. Trimming cost V 4 bases and J 0 bases; bases outside gene matches: 4. The CDR3 nucleotides are TGTGCCAGCAGCTCTACAGCGGGAGCGAACACCGGGGAGCTGTTTTTT. Translation gives CASSSTAGANTGELFF.

The V call is TRBV19, the J call TRBJ2-6; maybe TRBD1 (6 bases). The CDR3 runs 15 residues. Trimming removed 4 bases from V and 4 bases from J, with 11 bases in between. CDR1 and CDR2 from the germline V gene are LNHDA and SQIVND (reference sequence). The CDR3 coding sequence is TGTGCCAGTAGTAAACAGGGTACAGGGGCCAACGTCCTGACTTTC. It is translated as CASSKQGTGANVLTF.

The genes are TRBV11-3 and TRBJ2-1, with D hard to call. Trimming stripped 1 base from V and 5 bases from J, with 9 bases between. Germline CDR1 and CDR2: SGHNT and YENEEA. The CDR3 has 14 residues. The CDR3 sequence is CASSLAGANNEQFF. The CDR3 DNA follows: TGTGCCAGCAGCTTAGCGGGCGCCAACAATGAGCAGTTCTTC.

This rearrangement joins TRBV5-1 to TRBJ2-3; possibly TRBD2 for D (6 bases). Trimming pared 4 bases from V and 1 base from J, leaving 10 bases between. This CDR3 has 14 amino acids. Germline V gene data show CDR1 as SGHRS and CDR2 as YFSETQ. The DNA for the CDR3 is TGCGCCAGCAGCATAGCGGCTGGCACAGATACGCAGTATTTT. Amino acids: CASSIAAGTDTQYF.